This is a list of T cell receptor beta chains from one sample in a study of shared clonotypes between healthy human individuals. Profiled with immunoSEQ multiplex PCR; TCRdb holds only in-frame clones, not every one. Found here are millions of clones, around nine tenths of them singletons; the top ten hold 0.11% to 0.15%. Sequencing was done on a sample of naive CD4+ T cells sorted from blood. The receptors originated from a man in his late teens or twenties in good health. Each CDR3 is given with its conserved first and last residue. Fields, in order: V gene, D gene, clone size, J gene, CDR3 protein, CDR3 DNA. A D gene is named only where the DNA matches it firmly. Size is omitted from some rows. Given values are once, few, many or a class for expanded clones.

V: TRBV7-9; D: TRBD2; size: once; J: TRBJ2-3; CDR3: CASSLGLAGGTDTQYF; DNA: TGTGCCAGCAGCTTGGGACTAGCGGGGGGCACAGATACGCAGTATTTT
V: TRBV5-6; D: -; size: -; J: TRBJ1-1; CDR3: CASSVTGNTEAFF; DNA: TGTGCCAGCAGCGTGACAGGAAACACTGAAGCTTTCTTT
V: TRBV6-1; D: TRBD2; size: -; J: TRBJ2-3; CDR3: CASSEGTSGGAADTQYF; DNA: TGTGCCAGCAGTGAAGGGACTAGCGGGGGGGCGGCAGATACGCAGTATTTT
V: TRBV11-3; D: -; size: -; J: TRBJ2-5; CDR3: CASSLGPGGTQYF; DNA: TGTGCCAGCAGCTTGGGCCCTGGGGGGACCCAGTACTTC
V: TRBV10-3; D: -; size: -; J: TRBJ2-1; CDR3: CAISYRDSVMDEQFF; DNA: TGTGCCATCAGTTACCGGGACTCCGTGATGGATGAGCAGTTCTTC
V: TRBV7-9; D: -; size: -; J: TRBJ2-2; CDR3: CASSRGADTGELFF; DNA: TGTGCCAGCAGCCGGGGGGCCGACACCGGGGAGCTGTTTTTT
V: TRBV5-8; D: -; size: -; J: TRBJ2-2; CDR3: CASSPGWQGRPGELFF; DNA: TGTGCCAGCAGCCCGGGCTGGCAGGGAAGGCCCGGGGAGCTGTTTTTT
V: TRBV2; D: -; size: -; J: TRBJ1-4; CDR3: CARGSTGGSTNEKLFF; DNA: TGTGCCAGAGGATCGACAGGAGGGTCAACTAATGAAAAACTGTTTTTT
V: TRBV7-9; D: -; size: few; J: TRBJ2-2; CDR3: CASITGTDYTGELFF; DNA: TGTGCCAGCATCACCGGGACGGACTACACCGGGGAGCTGTTTTTT
V: TRBV5-4; D: -; size: once; J: TRBJ2-5; CDR3: CASSPGTLQETQYF; DNA: TGTGCCAGCAGCCCGGGGACACTCCAAGAGACCCAGTACTTC
V: TRBV14; D: -; size: -; J: TRBJ2-3; CDR3: CASSQGVTQYF; DNA: TGTGCCAGCAGCCAGGGGGTAACGCAGTATTTT
V: TRBV6-5; D: -; size: -; J: TRBJ2-7; CDR3: CASSLSLSPGYEQYF; DNA: TGTGCCAGCAGTCTATCCCTCAGTCCGGGCTACGAGCAGTACTTC
V: TRBV10-1; D: TRBD1; size: -; J: TRBJ2-2; CDR3: CASSEGRGRTGELFF; DNA: TGCGCCAGCAGTGAAGGCAGGGGGCGGACGGGGGAGCTGTTTTTT
V: TRBV29-1; D: -; size: once; J: TRBJ2-5; CDR3: CSVERASSGGTQYF; DNA: TGCAGCGTTGAAAGGGCTAGCTCCGGGGGGACCCAGTACTTC
V: TRBV9; D: -; size: -; J: TRBJ2-2; CDR3: CASSVGGTGTGELFF; DNA: TGTGCCAGCAGCGTAGGGGGGACGGGGACCGGGGAGCTGTTTTTT
V: TRBV5-1; D: TRBD1; size: -; J: TRBJ2-7; CDR3: CASSLTGTGNYEQYF; DNA: TGCGCCAGCAGCTTGACCGGGACAGGGAATTACGAGCAGTACTTC
V: TRBV18; D: TRBD2; size: -; J: TRBJ2-2; CDR3: CASSPPLAGGTGELFF; DNA: TGTGCCAGCTCACCACCTCTAGCGGGAGGGACCGGGGAGCTGTTTTTT
V: TRBV5-4; D: -; size: -; J: TRBJ2-1; CDR3: CASSLSSGSYNEQFF; DNA: TGTGCCAGCAGCTTGAGCAGCGGCTCCTACAATGAGCAGTTCTTC
V: TRBV7-9; D: -; size: -; J: TRBJ2-1; CDR3: CASSLILSSYNEQFF; DNA: TGTGCCAGCAGCTTGATCCTGAGCTCCTACAATGAGCAGTTCTTC
V: TRBV18; D: -; size: -; J: TRBJ1-4; CDR3: CASSPRQVATNEKLFF; DNA: TGTGCCAGCTCACCGCGTCAGGTGGCAACTAATGAAAAACTGTTTTTT
V: TRBV6-1; D: -; size: -; J: TRBJ2-7; CDR3: CASSEGWSRLGASYEQYF; DNA: TGTGCCAGCAGTGAAGGGTGGAGCAGGTTGGGCGCATCCTACGAGCAGTACTTC
V: TRBV6-5; D: TRBD2; size: -; J: TRBJ2-3; CDR3: CASRGTITDTQYF; DNA: TGTGCCAGCAGGGGGACTATTACAGATACGCAGTATTTT
V: TRBV5-1; D: TRBD2; size: -; J: TRBJ2-3; CDR3: CASSLAPSGGSTDTQYF; DNA: TGCGCCAGCAGCTTGGCCCCTAGCGGGGGATCCACAGATACGCAGTATTTT
V: TRBV6-1; D: TRBD2; size: once; J: TRBJ2-2; CDR3: CASIWTSGTTGELFF; DNA: TGTGCCAGCATATGGACTAGCGGGACCACCGGGGAGCTGTTTTTT
V: TRBV7-8; D: TRBD2; size: -; J: TRBJ2-4; CDR3: CASSIWTSGDLRSKNIQYF; DNA: TGTGCCAGCAGCATCTGGACTAGCGGCGACCTAAGATCCAAAAACATTCAGTACTTC
V: TRBV4-1; D: -; size: -; J: TRBJ2-7; CDR3: CASSQERFTLYEQYF; DNA: TGCGCCAGCAGCCAAGAACGATTTACCCTTTACGAGCAGTACTTC
V: TRBV5-1; D: TRBD2; size: -; J: TRBJ2-1; CDR3: CASSFGSGRVNEQFF; DNA: TGCGCCAGCAGCTTCGGTAGCGGGAGAGTCAATGAGCAGTTCTTC
V: TRBV6-1; D: TRBD1; size: -; J: TRBJ1-5; CDR3: CASSVGTGSHQPQHF; DNA: TGTGCCAGCAGTGTCGGGACAGGATCACATCAGCCCCAGCATTTT
V: TRBV19; D: -; size: -; J: TRBJ2-5; CDR3: CASSMGNQETQYF; DNA: TGTGCCAGTAGTATGGGTAACCAAGAGACCCAGTACTTC
V: TRBV2; D: TRBD1; size: -; J: TRBJ2-3; CDR3: CASGRQGTYTDTQYF; DNA: TGTGCCAGCGGTCGACAGGGGACCTACACAGATACGCAGTATTTT
V: TRBV6-5; D: TRBD1; size: -; J: TRBJ1-2; CDR3: CASRGTGGRYGYTF; DNA: TGTGCCAGCAGGGGGACAGGGGGTCGCTATGGCTACACCTTC
V: TRBV2; D: -; size: -; J: TRBJ2-1; CDR3: CASSEGSRNEQFF; DNA: TGTGCCAGCAGTGAAGGGTCGAGAAATGAGCAGTTCTTC
V: TRBV5-1; D: TRBD2; size: -; J: TRBJ2-3; CDR3: CASSLAFSTSGRTDTQYF; DNA: TGCGCCAGCAGCTTGGCCTTTTCGACTAGCGGGAGAACAGATACGCAGTATTTT
V: TRBV10-3; D: TRBD1; size: -; J: TRBJ1-2; CDR3: CAISEGTGVYGYTF; DNA: TGTGCCATCAGTGAGGGGACAGGGGTCTATGGCTACACCTTC
V: TRBV7-6; D: -; size: -; J: TRBJ1-5; CDR3: CASSPNPQPQHF; DNA: TGTGCCAGCAGCCCCAACCCGCAGCCCCAGCATTTT
V: TRBV12-5; D: TRBD1; size: once; J: TRBJ2-2; CDR3: CASGLVKKQGLSTGELFF; DNA: TGTGCTAGTGGTTTGGTAAAAAAACAGGGGTTAAGCACCGGGGAGCTGTTTTTT
V: TRBV5-6; D: -; size: -; J: TRBJ1-2; CDR3: CASSLTEKNYGYTF; DNA: TGTGCCAGCAGCCTTACGGAAAAAAACTATGGCTACACCTTC
V: TRBV9; D: TRBD2; size: -; J: TRBJ2-3; CDR3: CASSVGLAGVLKAADTQYF; DNA: TGTGCCAGCAGCGTCGGGCTAGCGGGAGTCCTTAAGGCAGCAGATACGCAGTATTTT
V: TRBV28; D: -; size: once; J: TRBJ1-1; CDR3: CASSSFGATVNTEAFF; DNA: TGTGCCAGCAGTTCATTTGGGGCGACTGTGAACACTGAAGCTTTCTTT
V: TRBV2; D: -; size: -; J: TRBJ2-3; CDR3: CASSENHSGADTQYF; DNA: TGTGCCAGCAGTGAGAATCATTCGGGAGCCGATACGCAGTATTTT
V: TRBV9; D: TRBD1; size: -; J: TRBJ2-3; CDR3: CASSAPWTGGGDTQYF; DNA: TGTGCCAGCAGCGCCCCATGGACAGGGGGCGGGGATACGCAGTATTTT
V: TRBV10-3; D: TRBD1; size: -; J: TRBJ2-3; CDR3: CAISDGTGRGDTQYF; DNA: TGTGCCATCAGTGACGGGACAGGAAGAGGGGATACGCAGTATTTT
V: TRBV30; D: TRBD1; size: -; J: TRBJ1-2; CDR3: CAWSSTGNSGYTF; DNA: TGTGCCTGGAGTTCGACAGGGAACAGCGGCTACACCTTC
V: TRBV7-2; D: TRBD1; size: -; J: TRBJ1-2; CDR3: CASSPGGQGRLHYGYTF; DNA: TGTGCCAGCAGCCCAGGGGGACAGGGACGCCTCCACTATGGCTACACCTTC